This passage covers 25 T cell receptor beta chains from one sample sequenced in a study of T cells in Graves' hyperthyroidism and ophthalmopathy. TCR beta CDR3 sequences were amplified from RNA transcripts. In the first-round RT-PCR of the TCR CDR3, the HTBI primer set was used. TCRdb re-called the multiplex PCR reads with MiXCR, one entry per CDR3 protein. The sample holds about 590,000 distinct CDR3 sequences; approximately 14% are singletons and the top ten take roughly 7%. Sequencing was carried out using blood. The receptors shown here come from a woman aged 18 to 35 with Graves' ophthalmopathy.

This clonotype has at least ten counts. V and J are TRBV12-3 or TRBV12-4 and TRBJ1-5; D might be TRBD1 (6 bases). The CDR3 consists of 15 residues. The ends were cut back, 5 bases at V and 6 bases at J, with 17 bases in the middle. For the CDR3, the DNA is TGTGCCAGCAGTACAGGGTCCCCAGGAGGTCAGCCCCAGCATTTT. This encodes CASSTGSPGGQPQHF.

This clonotype was seen ten or more times. The chain carries TRBV7-3 and TRBJ2-3; tentatively, D is TRBD1 (6 bases). The CDR3 contains 14 residues. CDR1 SGHTA and CDR2 FQGTGA come from the germline V gene. V was trimmed by 5 bases and J by 2 bases, leaving 11 bases between them. The DNA for the CDR3 is TGTGCCAGCAGCCCCGGGACACTCACAGATACGCAGTATTTT. Protein product: CASSPGTLTDTQYF.

This sequence joins TRBV27 and TRBJ2-7; 10 nucleotides line up with TRBD2. Trimming at V came to 5 bases and at J to 7 bases, leaving 14 bases not matched to a gene. CDR3 size: 16 residues. Germline V gene data show CDR1 as MNHEY and CDR2 as SMNVEV (reference sequence). The CDR3: CASSPGISGRHGEQYF. For the CDR3, the DNA is TGTGCCAGCAGTCCAGGGATTAGCGGGAGGCACGGGGAGCAGTACTTC.

This clonotype occurred a few times. V and J are TRBV5-1 and TRBJ2-3; D is perhaps TRBD2 (7 bases). CDR1 and CDR2 from the germline V gene are SGHRS and YFSETQ. This CDR3 spans 16 amino acids. The V and J ends lost 0 bases and 2 bases respectively, with 13 bases between them. In nucleotides, the CDR3 is TGCGCCAGCAGCTTGGTGATAGGGGGGGCCACAGATACGCAGTATTTT. Translation gives CASSLVIGGATDTQYF.

This clonotype was seen many times. The V gene is TRBV10-3, the J gene TRBJ1-5; D remains unclear. Deletions cut 0 bases from V and 7 bases from J, with 10 bases between. The CDR3 length is 14 residues. Germline CDR1 reads ENHRY; CDR2 reads SYGVKD. DNA of the CDR3: TGTGCCATCAGTGAGTCGACGGGAAGGCAGCCCCAGCATTTT. This gives the protein CAISESTGRQPQHF.

The chain joins TRBV19 to TRBJ2-1; no clear D. Looked up from germline, CDR1 is LNHDA and CDR2 is SQIVND (reference sequence). The V and J ends lost 6 bases and 2 bases respectively, with 14 bases between them. The CDR3 is 15 residues long. CDR3 bases: TGTGCCAGTAGACCGGACGCGGCGGCCTACAATGAGCAGTTCTTC. As protein: CASRPDAAAYNEQFF.

The chain has TRBV10-2 and TRBJ1-2; no clear D gene. This CDR3 spans 15 amino acids. Per germline, CDR1 WSHSY and CDR2 SAAADI. Trimming left V 0 bases short and J 4 bases short, with 12 bases between. The CDR3 coding sequence is TGCGCCAGCAGTGAGTCGAAAAGAAAAGTCTATGGCTACACCTTC. It encodes CASSESKRKVYGYTF.

The CDR3 reads CASSSLKILTYKNIQYF. The CDR3 nucleotides are TGTGCCAGCAGCTCTTTAAAGATCCTAACGTACAAAAACATTCAGTACTTC. The chain combines TRBV7-9 with TRBJ2-4; no clear D. V was shortened by 4 bases and J by 3 bases, with 19 bases between the two germline ends. CDR1 is SEHNR and CDR2 is FQNEAQ in the germline V gene (reference sequence). The CDR3 sequence is 17 residues long.

This clonotype was seen a handful of times. A read error is possible here, since a much larger clone lies one base away. V and J are TRBV2 and TRBJ2-2, with 12 bases identical to TRBD1. The CDR3 contains 16 residues. Per germline, CDR1 SNHLY and CDR2 FYNNEI. CDR3 sequence: CARNPGQGANTGELSF. The CDR3 coding sequence is TGTGCCAGAAATCCGGGACAGGGGGCTAACACCGGGGAGCTGTCTTTT.

This clonotype was counted many times. The chain links TRBV11-2 to TRBJ2-7; D may be TRBD1 or TRBD2 (5 bases each). V dropped 4 bases and J dropped 0 bases, with 16 bases sitting between them. CDR3 size: 16 residues. Germline loops: CDR1 SGHAT, CDR2 FQNNGV. The CDR3 loop reads CASSWVDGTPSYEQYF. DNA of the CDR3: TGTGCCAGCAGCTGGGTTGACGGGACCCCCTCCTACGAGCAGTACTTC.

This clonotype was seen ten or more times. The chain couples TRBV14 to TRBJ2-7; D unclear. Per the germline V gene, CDR1 is SGHDN and CDR2 is FVKESK. This CDR3 region has 14 residues. Trimming cost V 4 bases and J 7 bases, with 17 bases left between them. This CDR3 reads CASSPRLGPEEQYF. The CDR3 bases are TGTGCCAGCAGCCCCCGATTAGGGCCTGAAGAGCAGTACTTC. The full variable domain, completed using reference TRBV14 and TRBJ2-7, is EAGVTQFPSHSVIEKGQTVTLRCDPISGHDNLYWYRRVMGKEIKFLLHFVKESKQDESGMPNNRFLAERTGGTYSTLKVQPAELEDSGVYFCASSPRLGPEEQYFGPGTRLTVT.

Concerning this clonotype itself: This may be a read error: a much more frequent sequence differs by one nucleotide. Without the conserved terminal phenylalanine or tryptophan, this CDR3 likely stems from a read error. CDR3 in amino acids: CASSSQIHTANQPQHL. CDR3 nucleotides: TGTGCCAGCAGTTCCCAAATCCACACCGCCAATCAGCCCCAGCATCTT. This chain joins TRBV6-5 and TRBJ1-5, with D hard to call. Trimming removed 4 bases from V and 3 bases from J, with 16 bases in between. The CDR3 runs to 16 residues. Germline CDR1 is MNHEY and CDR2 is SVGAGI.

This clonotype showed up many times. V gene TRBV30 combines with J gene TRBJ1-4; D ambiguous. V was pared by 3 bases and J by 8 bases, with 7 bases between. CDR3 length: 11 residues. The germline gives CDR1 GTSNPN, CDR2 SVGIG (reference sequence). The chain's CDR3 is CAWSGREKLFF. CDR3 sequence (DNA): TGTGCCTGGAGCGGTCGGGAAAAACTGTTTTTT.

The rearrangement uses TRBV15 and TRBJ2-5, with D possibly TRBD2 on 7 matching bases. CDR1 is LNHNV, CDR2 YYDKDF, per germline (reference sequence). The CDR3 has 16 residues. The V end was cut by 3 bases, the J end by 5 bases, with 19 bases between. The CDR3 loop is CATSSGQRLARETQYF. Here the CDR3 DNA reads TGTGCCACCAGCAGCGGACAGAGACTAGCCAGGGAGACCCAGTACTTC.

This clonotype was picked up many times. The chain has TRBV7-9 and TRBJ2-7; either TRBD1 or TRBD2 may supply D (5 bases each). Germline CDR1 is SEHNR and CDR2 is FQNEAQ (reference sequence). Trimming shortened V by 5 bases and J by 0 bases, and 14 bases separated the two germline ends. CDR3 length: 15 residues. CDR3 bases: TGTGCCAGCAGCCGCCGGGGACCGCCCTCCTACGAGCAGTACTTC. This translates into CASSRRGPPSYEQYF.

This clonotype was counted many times. The chain couples TRBV2 to TRBJ2-1; TRBD1 matches 8 bases. The ends lost 3 bases at V and 8 bases at J; junction bases unmatched: 6. The CDR3 covers 14 residues. CDR1 and CDR2 from the germline V gene are SNHLY and FYNNEI. The CDR3 DNA follows: TGTGCCAGCAGTGATCTGGACAGGGCACATGAGCAGTTCTTC. This encodes CASSDLDRAHEQFF.

The chain combines TRBV28 with TRBJ2-5; 9 nucleotides agree with TRBD2. Germline loops: CDR1 MDHEN, CDR2 SYDVKM. J lost 11 bases, V lost 6 bases, and 13 bases had no gene match. This CDR3 comprises 14 residues. In DNA form, the CDR3 reads TGTGCCAGCAGCTCACTTAGCGGGAGAAGAGAGCAGTACTTC. Translation: CASSSLSGRREQYF. The full variable domain, with the rest looked up from reference TRBV28 and TRBJ2-5, is DVKVTQSSRYLVKRTGEKVFLECVQDMDHENMFWYRQDPGLGLRLIYFSYDVKMKEKGDIPEGYSVSREKKERFSLILESASTNQTSMYLCASSSLSGRREQYFGPGTRLLVL.

This clonotype was found many times. J is TRBJ1-1 and V is TRBV7-9; D is undetermined. Germline V gene lookup returns CDR1 SEHNR and CDR2 FQNEAQ (reference sequence). The germline V and J ends were trimmed by 4 bases and 6 bases, with 12 bases remaining between them. The CDR3 totals 13 residues. CDR3 coding DNA: TGTGCCAGCAGCTCCACAACGAGGTCTGAAGCTTTCTTT. The encoded protein is CASSSTTRSEAFF.

This clonotype was observed a handful of times. This chain joins TRBV7-3 and TRBJ1-2; D is undetermined. Trimming cost V 1 base and J 0 bases, with 15 bases left between them. Germline V gene sequence: CDR1 SGHTA, CDR2 FQGTGA. The CDR3 totals 17 residues. In DNA form, the CDR3 reads TGTGCCAGCAGCTTAAATTCGCCCTCCCCGACTAACTATGGCTACACCTTC. The encoded protein is CASSLNSPSPTNYGYTF. The variable domain in full, with the rest retrieved from reference TRBV7-3 and TRBJ1-2, is GAGVSQTPSNKVTEKGKYVELRCDPISGHTALYWYRQSLGQGPEFLIYFQGTGAADDSGLPNDRFFAVRPEGSVSTLKIQRTERGDSAVYLCASSLNSPSPTNYGYTFGSGTRLTVV.

The chain links TRBV6-2 or TRBV6-3 to TRBJ2-3, with TRBD2 as a possible D gene (5 bases). Germline values: CDR1 MNHEY, CDR2 SVGEGT. The CDR3 runs 15 residues. V was shortened by 8 bases and J by 1 base, with 16 bases between the two germline ends. This CDR3 is CASHKVGRGTDTQYF. The CDR3, as DNA: TGTGCCAGCCATAAGGTGGGGAGAGGCACAGATACGCAGTATTTT.

Many counts were recorded for this clonotype. The V gene is TRBV6-2 or TRBV6-3, the J gene TRBJ2-5, with no clear D. V lost 7 bases, J lost 5 bases, and 17 bases lay in between. CDR3 length: 14 amino acids. Germline CDR1 MNHEY, CDR2 SVGEGT. The CDR3 loop reads CASTPLGVEETQYF. CDR3 bases: TGTGCCAGCACCCCCCTCGGAGTTGAGGAGACCCAGTACTTC.

The chain combines TRBV9 with TRBJ1-3; possible D gene TRBD1, 5 bases. The CDR3 consists of 16 residues. The V gene lost 0 bases and the J gene lost 3 bases, with 13 bases spanning the gap. The germline V gene encodes CDR1 SGDLS and CDR2 YYNGEE. CDR3 region: CASSVGQGGIGNTIYF. DNA for the CDR3: TGTGCCAGCAGCGTAGGTCAGGGAGGGATTGGAAACACCATATATTTT.

This clonotype was recorded many times. The chain is built from TRBV19 and TRBJ2-5, with D perhaps being TRBD1 or TRBD2 (6 bases each). Germline CDR1 is LNHDA and CDR2 is SQIVND (reference sequence). With 10 bases removed from V and 5 bases from J, the gap between germline ends came to 17 bases. The CDR3 extends over 13 amino acids. The CDR3 bases are TGTGCCACCGCGGCGTGGGGGGCGGAGACCCAGTACTTC. As protein: CATAAWGAETQYF. The full variable domain, completed using reference TRBV19 and TRBJ2-5, is DGGITQSPKYLFRKEGQNVTLSCEQNLNHDAMYWYRQDPGQGLRLIYYSQIVNDFQKGDIAEGYSVSREKKESFPLTVTSAQKNPTAFYLCATAAWGAETQYFGPGTRLLVL.

This clonotype was observed many times. The J gene is TRBJ2-1, the V gene TRBV11-2; a possible D gene is TRBD2 (6 bases). Trimming took 4 bases from V and 0 from J, leaving 16 bases between them. This CDR3 comprises 17 residues. Germline V gene sequence: CDR1 SGHAT, CDR2 FQNNGV. The DNA of the CDR3 is TGTGCCAGCAGCTATACCTATCGGGGGAGCTCCTACAATGAGCAGTTCTTC. It specifies CASSYTYRGSSYNEQFF. Together with reference TRBV11-2 and TRBJ2-1, the CDR3 gives the full variable domain: EAGVAQSPRYKIIEKRQSVAFWCNPISGHATLYWYQQILGQGPKLLIQFQNNGVVDDSQLPKDRFSAERLKGVDSTLKIQPAKLEDSAVYLCASSYTYRGSSYNEQFFGPGTRLTVL.

The chain links TRBV19 to TRBJ2-2; a possible D gene is TRBD1 (7 bases). The V end was cut by 6 bases, the J end by 7 bases, with 18 bases between. Germline assignment: CDR1 LNHDA and CDR2 SQIVND (reference sequence). This CDR3 is 15 amino acids long. CDR3 amino acids: CASSHQGEAGGELFF. CDR3 nucleotide sequence: TGTGCCAGTAGCCACCAGGGGGAAGCGGGCGGGGAGCTGTTTTTT.